Described below is a single T cell receptor (beta chain) sequence and its context. The data were produced by immunoSEQ multiplex PCR, yet TCRdb's version contains in-frame clones alone and is incomplete. This table holds around 58,000 clones, 70% to 90% found once. This entry is derived from a study of blood T cell repertoires in COVID-19. The sequence was collected from a human donor in a cohort sampled during active COVID-19. Sequencing was done on a sample of peripheral blood.

The CDR3 coding sequence is TGTGCCAGCAGCCACCCGCGGGGGGACCCGTCCGTCACCGGGGAGCTGTTTTTT. This translates into CASSHPRGDPSVTGELFF. The J gene is TRBJ2-2, the V gene TRBV7-8; TRBD2 agrees at 8 bases. This CDR3 has 18 amino acids. The germline V gene encodes CDR1 SGHVS and CDR2 FQNEAQ. Germline trimming cut 5 bases from V and 4 bases from J; bases unmatched to any gene: 15.